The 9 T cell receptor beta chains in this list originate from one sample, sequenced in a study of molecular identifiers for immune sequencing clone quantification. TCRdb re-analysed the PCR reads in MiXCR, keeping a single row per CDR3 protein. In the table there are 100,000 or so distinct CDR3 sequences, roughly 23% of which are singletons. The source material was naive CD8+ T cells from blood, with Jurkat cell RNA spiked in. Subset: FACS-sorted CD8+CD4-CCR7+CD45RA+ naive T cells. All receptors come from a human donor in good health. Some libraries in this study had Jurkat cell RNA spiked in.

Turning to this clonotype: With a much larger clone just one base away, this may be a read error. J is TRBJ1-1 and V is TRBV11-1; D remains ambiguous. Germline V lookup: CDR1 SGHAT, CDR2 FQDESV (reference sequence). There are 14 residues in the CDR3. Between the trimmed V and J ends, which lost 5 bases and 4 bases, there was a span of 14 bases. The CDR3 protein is CASSADMVGTEAFF. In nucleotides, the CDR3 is TGTGCCAGCAGCGCGGATATGGTGGGCACTGAAGCTTTCTTT.

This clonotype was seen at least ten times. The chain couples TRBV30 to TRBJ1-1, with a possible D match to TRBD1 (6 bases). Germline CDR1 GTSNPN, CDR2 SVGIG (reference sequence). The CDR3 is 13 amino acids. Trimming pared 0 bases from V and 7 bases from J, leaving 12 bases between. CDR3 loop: CAWSVMGANEAFF. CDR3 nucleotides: TGTGCCTGGAGTGTGATGGGGGCAAATGAAGCTTTCTTT.

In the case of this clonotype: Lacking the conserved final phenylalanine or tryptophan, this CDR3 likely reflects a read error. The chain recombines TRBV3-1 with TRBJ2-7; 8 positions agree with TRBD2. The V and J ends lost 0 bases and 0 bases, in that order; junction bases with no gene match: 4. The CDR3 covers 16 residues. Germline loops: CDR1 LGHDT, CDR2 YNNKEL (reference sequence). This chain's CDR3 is CASSQDSSGYSYEQYS. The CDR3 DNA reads TGTGCCAGCAGCCAAGATTCTAGCGGGTACTCCTACGAGCAGTACTCC.

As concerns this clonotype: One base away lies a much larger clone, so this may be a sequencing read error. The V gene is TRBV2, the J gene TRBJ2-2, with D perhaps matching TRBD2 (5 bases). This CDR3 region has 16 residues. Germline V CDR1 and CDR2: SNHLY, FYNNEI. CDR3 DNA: TGTGCCAGCAGTGAAGAGCTAGGTGGGAACACCGGGGAGCCGTTTTTT. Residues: CASSEELGGNTGEPFF.

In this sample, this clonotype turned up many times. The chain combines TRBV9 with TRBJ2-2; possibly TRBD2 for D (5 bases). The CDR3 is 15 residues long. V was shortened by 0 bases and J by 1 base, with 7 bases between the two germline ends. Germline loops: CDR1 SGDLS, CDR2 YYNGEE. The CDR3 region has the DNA TGTGCCAGCAGCGTAGAGGACTTGAACACCGGGGAGCTGTTTTTT. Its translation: CASSVEDLNTGELFF.

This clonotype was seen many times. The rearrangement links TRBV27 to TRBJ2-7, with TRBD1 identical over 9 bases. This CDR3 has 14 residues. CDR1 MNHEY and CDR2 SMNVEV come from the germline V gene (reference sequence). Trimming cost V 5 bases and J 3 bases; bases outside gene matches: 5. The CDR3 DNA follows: TGTGCCAGCAGTCCCTTGGACAGGGGCTACGAGCAGTACTTC. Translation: CASSPLDRGYEQYF.

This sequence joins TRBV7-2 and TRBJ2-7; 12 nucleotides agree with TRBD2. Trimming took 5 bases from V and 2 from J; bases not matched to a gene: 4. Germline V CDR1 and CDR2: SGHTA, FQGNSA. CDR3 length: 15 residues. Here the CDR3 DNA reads TGTGCCAGCAGCCCGACTAGCGGGGGACCCTACGAGCAGTACTTC. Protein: CASSPTSGGPYEQYF.

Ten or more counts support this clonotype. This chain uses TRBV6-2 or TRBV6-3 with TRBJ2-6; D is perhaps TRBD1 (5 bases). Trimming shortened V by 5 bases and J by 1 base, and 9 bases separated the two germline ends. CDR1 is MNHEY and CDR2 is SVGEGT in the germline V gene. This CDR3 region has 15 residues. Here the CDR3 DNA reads TGTGCCAGCAGTAAACAGGAGTCTGGGGCCAACGTCCTGACTTTC. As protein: CASSKQESGANVLTF.

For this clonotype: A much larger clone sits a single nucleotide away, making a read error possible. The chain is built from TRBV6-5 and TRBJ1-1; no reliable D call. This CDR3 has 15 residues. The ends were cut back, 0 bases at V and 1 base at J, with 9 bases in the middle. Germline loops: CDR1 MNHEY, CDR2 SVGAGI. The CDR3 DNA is TGTGCCAGCAGTTACTCGTACGATTCGAACACTGAAGCTTTCTTT. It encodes CASSYSYDSNTEAFF.